The 31 T cell receptor beta chains below were found in one sample sequenced in a study of blood T cell repertoires in COVID-19. Assay used: immunoSEQ multiplex PCR; TCRdb lists only in-frame clones, some missing. This table has 60,000 or so clones, 74% appearing once. Sequences were obtained from peripheral blood. The source is an elderly woman with acute or convalescent COVID-19.

This clone was counted a few times. V gene TRBV9 combines with J gene TRBJ2-2, with 9 bases that match TRBD1. CDR3 length: 16 residues. Germline CDR1 reads SGDLS; CDR2 reads YYNGEE. Trimming removed 3 bases from V and 4 bases from J; junction bases left unmatched: 7. DNA of the CDR3: TGTGCCAGCAGCGACGGGACAGGGAGGGTCACCGGGGAGCTGTTTTTT. Its translation is CASSDGTGRVTGELFF.

This chain's CDR3 is CAISLGQFNTGELFF. The CDR3, as DNA: TGTGCCATCAGCCTAGGACAGTTCAACACCGGGGAGCTGTTTTTT. The rearrangement uses TRBV10-3 and TRBJ2-2, with D maybe TRBD1 (6 bases). Germline V gene data show CDR1 as ENHRY and CDR2 as SYGVKD. The CDR3 runs to 15 residues. V was trimmed by 6 bases and J by 2 bases, leaving 13 bases between them.

The CDR3 sequence: CASSLTVRGGYTF. Written as DNA, the CDR3 is TGTGCCAGCAGCTTGACAGTCCGGGGGGGCTACACCTTC. This rearrangement joins TRBV14 to TRBJ1-2, with D tentatively TRBD1 (5 bases). The CDR3 length is 13 residues. Trimming took 5 bases from V and 8 from J, leaving 15 bases between them. CDR1 SGHDN and CDR2 FVKESK come from the germline V gene. Supplemented by reference TRBV14 and TRBJ1-2, the full variable domain reads EAGVTQFPSHSVIEKGQTVTLRCDPISGHDNLYWYRRVMGKEIKFLLHFVKESKQDESGMPNNRFLAERTGGTYSTLKVQPAELEDSGVYFCASSLTVRGGYTFGSGTRLTVV.

The sample holds a few counts of this clone. The CDR3 nucleotides are TGCGCCAGCAGCCTGCCAGACTCATTCACAGATACGCAGTATTTT. It specifies CASSLPDSFTDTQYF. The chain joins TRBV5-1 to TRBJ2-3; D gene unclear. Germline loops: CDR1 SGHRS, CDR2 YFSETQ. The V end was cut by 4 bases, the J end by 2 bases, with 14 bases between. This CDR3 has 15 amino acids.

This chain connects TRBV18 to TRBJ1-1; the match to TRBD1 covers 7 bases. CDR3 length: 16 residues. With 5 bases clipped from V and 0 bases from J, the junction kept 9 bases outside the gene matches. Germline loops: CDR1 KGHSH, CDR2 LQKENI. This chain's CDR3 is CASSESTGAMNTEAFF. CDR3 coding DNA: TGTGCCAGCTCAGAATCAACAGGGGCCATGAACACTGAAGCTTTCTTT. Supplemented by reference TRBV18 and TRBJ1-1, the full variable domain reads NAGVMQNPRHLVRRRGQEARLRCSPMKGHSHVYWYRQLPEEGLKFMVYLQKENIIDESGMPKERFSAEFPKEGPSILRIQQVVRGDSAAYFCASSESTGAMNTEAFFGQGTRLTVV.

This chain joins TRBV6-6 and TRBJ1-5; weak D call: TRBD1 (5 bases). The germline V gene has CDR1 MNHNY and CDR2 SVGAGI (reference sequence). The CDR3 consists of 15 residues. Trimming removed 2 bases from V and 2 bases from J, with 10 bases in between. In nucleotides, the CDR3 is TGTGCCAGCAGTTACCGCCGGGGGGGCAATCAGCCCCAGCATTTT. Protein product: CASSYRRGGNQPQHF.

The chain uses TRBV4-1 and TRBJ1-1; possible D gene TRBD1, 5 bases. V lost 1 base, J lost 6 bases, and 18 bases lay in between. From germline, CDR1 is MGHRA and CDR2 YSYEKL. There are 16 residues in the CDR3. The CDR3 DNA reads as TGCGCCAGCAGCCAAGGGCGCTGGGGCCTGAGCCCTGAAGCTTTCTTT. Its protein is CASSQGRWGLSPEAFF.

The chain recombines TRBV14 with TRBJ1-6; TRBD1 matches at 7 bases. The V segment lost 1 base and the J segment 4 bases; nucleotides outside the gene matches: 4. This CDR3 spans 16 amino acids. Germline CDR1 SGHDN, CDR2 FVKESK. In DNA form, the CDR3 reads TGTGCCAGCAGCCAAGTAGGGGGCCTTTATAATTCACCCCTCCACTTT. It is translated as CASSQVGGLYNSPLHF.

This clone was seen once. The chain carries TRBV5-1 and TRBJ2-1, with D possibly matching TRBD2 (5 bases). Trimming cost V 0 bases and J 7 bases, with 17 bases left between them. This CDR3 region has 16 residues. The germline CDR1 and CDR2 sequences are SGHRS and YFSETQ. The CDR3 bases are TGCGCCAGCAGCTTGGTCCTTGGACTTGATCGGAATGAGCAGTTCTTC. Translation: CASSLVLGLDRNEQFF. Looking up the rest from reference TRBV5-1 and TRBJ2-1 gives the full variable domain: KAGVTQTPRYLIKTRGQQVTLSCSPISGHRSVSWYQQTPGQGLQFLFEYFSETQRNKGNFPGRFSGRQFSNSRSEMNVSTLELGDSALYLCASSLVLGLDRNEQFFGPGTRLTVL.

The genes are TRBV10-3 and TRBJ1-2; D remains unclear. The V end was cut by 6 bases, the J end by 3 bases, with 14 bases between. This CDR3 contains 14 residues. Germline CDR1 ENHRY, CDR2 SYGVKD. The CDR3 DNA follows: TGTGCCATCAGGGCGGGAGGGCAGCACTATGGCTACACCTTC. It is translated as CAIRAGGQHYGYTF.

This clone was observed a few times. The CDR3 is CASSLRGDRVGTEAFF. CDR3 nucleotide sequence: TGTGCCAGCAGTTTAAGGGGTGACAGGGTAGGCACTGAAGCTTTCTTT. The chain links TRBV27 to TRBJ1-1; 7 bases agree with TRBD1. From germline, CDR1 is MNHEY and CDR2 SMNVEV (reference sequence). V gave up 2 bases and J gave up 4 bases; unmatched junction bases: 10. This CDR3 is 16 amino acids long.

The rearrangement links TRBV2 to TRBJ1-1; D may be TRBD1 (5 bases). V shed 6 bases and J shed 6 bases, with 20 bases lying between them. CDR1 and CDR2 (germline): SNHLY, FYNNEI. The CDR3 is made up of 15 amino acids. In DNA form, the CDR3 reads TGTGCCAGCAGGGGACTAAGGGGCTCGGGTCCTGAAGCTTTCTTT. Its translation: CASRGLRGSGPEAFF.

The count of this clone is one. The chain combines TRBV6-4 with TRBJ2-1; perhaps TRBD1 as D (5 bases). The V gene lost 3 bases and the J gene lost 1 base, with 13 bases spanning the gap. Germline CDR1 MRHNA, CDR2 SNTAGT. The CDR3 has 16 amino acids. The CDR3 spells CASSEFNRLSYNEQFF. CDR3 nucleotide sequence: TGTGCCAGCAGTGAATTTAACAGGCTGTCCTACAATGAGCAGTTCTTC.

This chain joins TRBV2 and TRBJ2-7, with 7 bases fitting TRBD2. The CDR3 runs 14 residues. The junction had 6 bases not matched to a gene; V was cut back by 7 bases and J by 0 bases. The germline gives CDR1 SNHLY, CDR2 FYNNEI. Written as DNA, the CDR3 is TGTGCCAGCATGGGCGGGAGAAGCTCCTACGAGCAGTACTTC. Protein product: CASMGGRSSYEQYF.

The V and J genes are TRBV4-1 and TRBJ1-2; the D gene is possibly TRBD1 (5 bases). This CDR3 is 17 amino acids long. The V end was cut by 0 bases, the J end by 3 bases, with 17 bases between. Germline CDR1 is MGHRA and CDR2 is YSYEKL. CDR3 residues: CASSQDNQGPSYYGYTF. The CDR3 DNA follows: TGCGCCAGCAGCCAAGACAACCAGGGCCCCTCTTACTATGGCTACACCTTC.

V gene TRBV5-5 combines with J gene TRBJ2-7; 9 nucleotides match TRBD1. The V segment lost 3 bases and the J segment 3 bases; nucleotides outside the gene matches: 10. Germline V gene lookup returns CDR1 SGHKS and CDR2 YYEKEE (reference sequence). The CDR3 length is 16 residues. The CDR3 sequence: CASSSPGQGANYEQYF. The CDR3 bases are TGTGCCAGCAGCTCACCGGGACAGGGTGCCAACTACGAGCAGTACTTC.

The chain has TRBV11-2 and TRBJ1-5; a weak D match, TRBD1 (5 bases). V was clipped by 4 bases and J by 6 bases, with 16 bases between them. From germline, CDR1 is SGHAT and CDR2 FQNNGV. The CDR3 is made up of 15 amino acids. The CDR3, as DNA: TGTGCCAGCAGCTATGGCGGGGGGGTGGGTCAGCCCCAGCATTTT. Its translation is CASSYGGGVGQPQHF.

The chain employs TRBV4-1 and TRBJ2-7, with D unresolved. Trimming stripped 2 bases from V and 0 bases from J, with 5 bases between. This CDR3 comprises 13 residues. Germline CDR1 MGHRA, CDR2 YSYEKL. DNA of the CDR3: TGCGCCAGCAGCCAAATCCGCTCCTACGAGCAGTACTTC. It encodes CASSQIRSYEQYF.

The CDR3 DNA follows: TGTGCCAGCAGACCTGGACTGACGAACACTGAAGCTTTCTTT. Translating it yields CASRPGLTNTEAFF. The chain is built from TRBV6-2 or TRBV6-3 and TRBJ1-1; D remains unclear. V lost 6 bases and J lost 1, with 12 bases in between. Germline-derived CDR1 and CDR2 are MNHEY and SVGEGT. The CDR3 is 14 amino acids.

The chain recombines TRBV5-1 with TRBJ2-5, with 9 bases fitting TRBD1. The CDR3 sequence is 15 residues long. Germline V gene sequence: CDR1 SGHRS, CDR2 YFSETQ. After removal of 4 bases from V and 4 bases from J, the junction contained 8 bases not matched to a gene. The CDR3 loop reads CASSATGGDGETQYF. CDR3 nucleotide sequence: TGCGCCAGCAGCGCGACAGGGGGTGATGGAGAGACCCAGTACTTC.

This sequence joins TRBV19 and TRBJ1-5; 8 nucleotides line up with TRBD1. Germline assignment: CDR1 LNHDA and CDR2 SQIVND (reference sequence). V lost 5 bases to trimming and J lost 6 bases; unmatched junction nucleotides: 6. This CDR3 is built from 14 residues. The DNA of the CDR3 is TGTGCCAGTAGTGCTACAGGGGGGGCTCAGCCCCAGCATTTT. It codes for CASSATGGAQPQHF.

CDR3 nucleotide sequence: TGTGCCAGCAGCTTGGCCCTTCTCGTTACGGGAGGCTACAATGAGCAGTTCTTC. As protein: CASSLALLVTGGYNEQFF. The gene calls are TRBV5-8 and TRBJ2-1; TRBD2 matches 7 bases. V lost 0 bases, J lost 3 bases, and 12 bases stayed unmatched. Germline CDR1 reads SGHTS; CDR2 reads YDEGEE. The CDR3 covers 18 residues. Complete variable domain (other parts from reference TRBV5-8 and TRBJ2-1): EAGVTQSPTHLIKTRGQQATLRCSPISGHTSVYWYQQALGLGLQFLLWYDEGEERNRGNFPPRFSGRQFPNYSSELNVNALELEDSALYLCASSLALLVTGGYNEQFFGPGTRLTVL.

The rearrangement uses TRBV18 and TRBJ1-5; D is unresolved. The germline V gene encodes CDR1 KGHSH and CDR2 LQKENI. V shed 1 base and J shed 7 bases, with 11 bases lying between them. The CDR3 is made up of 14 amino acids. CDR3 nucleotide sequence: TGTGCCAGCTCACCACGACCCGGGAGCCAGCCCCAGCATTTT. Protein product: CASSPRPGSQPQHF.

V is TRBV28 and J is TRBJ2-3, with D possibly TRBD2 on 6 matching bases. The V end lost 2 bases, the J end lost 3 bases, and 12 bases lay between the germline ends. The germline CDR1 and CDR2 sequences are MDHEN and SYDVKM. The CDR3 length is 15 residues. The CDR3 here is CASSLPQTSTDTQYF. The DNA for the CDR3 is TGTGCCAGCAGTTTACCTCAGACTAGTACAGATACGCAGTATTTT.

This clone is a singleton in its sample. CDR3 in amino acids: CATRGHGSQETQYF. CDR3 bases: TGTGCCACCAGAGGGCACGGGAGCCAGGAGACCCAGTACTTC. The rearrangement joins TRBV24-1 to TRBJ2-5; TRBD2 might be the D (6 bases). The V end was cut by 7 bases, the J end by 5 bases, with 16 bases between. Germline V lookup: CDR1 KGHDR, CDR2 SFDVKD. The CDR3 extends over 14 amino acids.

This clone was seen once. V and J are TRBV10-1 and TRBJ2-2; maybe TRBD2 (5 bases). Germline CDR1 WNHNN, CDR2 SYGVQD (reference sequence). This CDR3 comprises 15 residues. With 5 bases removed from V and 7 bases from J, the gap between germline ends came to 17 bases. CDR3 bases: TGCGCCAGCAGTCAAGGACTTGAAGCCGGCGGGGAGCTGTTTTTT. This encodes CASSQGLEAGGELFF.

This clone was seen a single time. This chain joins TRBV3-1 (or the pseudogene TRBV3-2) and TRBJ2-5; TRBD2 matches 9 bases. Looked up from germline, CDR1 is LGHDT and CDR2 is YNNKEL (reference sequence). V gave up 4 bases and J gave up 5 bases; unmatched junction bases: 17. The CDR3 sequence is 18 residues long. The CDR3, as DNA: TGTGCCAGCAGCCTTAATCGGGGGCTAGCGGGATTCGTGGAGACCCAGTACTTC. Residues: CASSLNRGLAGFVETQYF.

J is TRBJ1-2 and V is TRBV29-1; D ambiguous. V lost 1 base to trimming and J lost 1 base, with 7 bases between them. The CDR3 runs 13 residues. Germline V gene sequence: CDR1 SQVTM, CDR2 ANQGSEA. CDR3 protein: CSVEGSVNYGYTF. The DNA for the CDR3 is TGCAGCGTTGAAGGTTCCGTTAACTATGGCTACACCTTC.

The gene calls are TRBV5-4 and TRBJ1-1, with a possible D match to TRBD1 (5 bases). From germline, CDR1 is SGHNT and CDR2 YYREEE (reference sequence). Trimming stripped 2 bases from V and 4 bases from J, with 12 bases between. The CDR3 length is 14 residues. The CDR3 region is CASSLQAAGTEAFF. The CDR3 nucleotides are TGTGCCAGCAGCTTACAGGCGGCTGGCACTGAAGCTTTCTTT.

V is TRBV28 and J is TRBJ1-2, with D maybe TRBD1 (6 bases). V was shortened by 6 bases and J by 0 bases, with 11 bases between the two germline ends. Germline CDR1 MDHEN, CDR2 SYDVKM. There are 14 residues in the CDR3. The DNA for the CDR3 is TGTGCCAGCAGACAACAGGGATCTAACTATGGCTACACCTTC. Its translation is CASRQQGSNYGYTF.

The rearrangement joins TRBV6-2 or TRBV6-3 to TRBJ2-1, with TRBD2 as a possible D gene (5 bases). CDR1 MNHEY and CDR2 SVGEGT come from the germline V gene. The length of the CDR3 is 14 residues. Trimming took 2 bases from V and 4 from J, leaving 9 bases between them. This CDR3 is CASSYPGLYNEQFF. Written as DNA, the CDR3 is TGTGCCAGCAGTTACCCGGGATTATACAATGAGCAGTTCTTC.